The clone carrying this TCR beta chain was detected once. The CDR3 is 13 amino acids. V lost 11 bases and J lost 5, with 17 bases in between. In germline, CDR1 is MNHEY, CDR2 SVGAGI. This entry comes from a study of blood T cell repertoires in COVID-19. Clones were sequenced by immunoSEQ multiplex PCR, and TCRdb holds only the in-frame ones, with some missing. The sample includes a few hundred thousand clones, 86% of them seen just once. Material: peripheral blood. V and J are TRBV6-5 and TRBJ2-3; D is unclear. The receptor was derived from a woman in her thirties with active or convalescent COVID-19. DNA of the CDR3: TGTGCCGCCCGACTTAGCTCCAGAGATACGCAGTATTTT. Amino acids: CAARLSSRDTQYF.